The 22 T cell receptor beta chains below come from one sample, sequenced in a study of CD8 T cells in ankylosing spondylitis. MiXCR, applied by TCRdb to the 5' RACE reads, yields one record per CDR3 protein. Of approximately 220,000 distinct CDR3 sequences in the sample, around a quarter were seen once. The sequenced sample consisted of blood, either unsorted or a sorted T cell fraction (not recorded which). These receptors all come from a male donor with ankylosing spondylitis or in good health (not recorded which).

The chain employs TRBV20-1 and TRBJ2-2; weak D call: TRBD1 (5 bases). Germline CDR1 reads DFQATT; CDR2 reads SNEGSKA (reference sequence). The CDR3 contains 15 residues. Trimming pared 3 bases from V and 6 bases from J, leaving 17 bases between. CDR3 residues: CSASLDQGVPGELFF. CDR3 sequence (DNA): TGCAGTGCTAGCCTGGACCAGGGCGTCCCCGGGGAGCTGTTTTTT.

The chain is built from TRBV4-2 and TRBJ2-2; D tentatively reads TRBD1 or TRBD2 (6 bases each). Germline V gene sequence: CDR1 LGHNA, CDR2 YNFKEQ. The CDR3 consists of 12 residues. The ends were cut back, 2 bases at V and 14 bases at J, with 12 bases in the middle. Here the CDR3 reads CASSQTGGPLFF. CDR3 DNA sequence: TGTGCCAGCAGCCAAACCGGGGGCCCCCTGTTTTTT.

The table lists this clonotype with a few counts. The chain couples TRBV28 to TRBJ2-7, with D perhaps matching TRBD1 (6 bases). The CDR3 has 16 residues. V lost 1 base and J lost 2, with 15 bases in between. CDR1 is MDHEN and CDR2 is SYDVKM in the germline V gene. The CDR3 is CASSLYGQGFTYEQYF. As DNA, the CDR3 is TGTGCCAGCAGTTTATACGGGCAGGGGTTCACCTACGAGCAGTACTTC.

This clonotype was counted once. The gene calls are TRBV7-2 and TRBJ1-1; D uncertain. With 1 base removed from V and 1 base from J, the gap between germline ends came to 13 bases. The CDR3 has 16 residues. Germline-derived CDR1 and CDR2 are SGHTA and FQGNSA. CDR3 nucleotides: TGTGCCAGCAGCTTAGGCGAAGGGCTTACGAACACTGAAGCTTTCTTT. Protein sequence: CASSLGEGLTNTEAFF.

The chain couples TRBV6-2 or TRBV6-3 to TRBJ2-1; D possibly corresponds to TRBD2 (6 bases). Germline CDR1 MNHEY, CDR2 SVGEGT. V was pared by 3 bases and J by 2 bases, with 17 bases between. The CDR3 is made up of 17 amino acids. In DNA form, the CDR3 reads TGTGCCAGCAGTTATGTGTTAAAGGAGGGCCCCTACAATGAGCAGTTCTTC. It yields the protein CASSYVLKEGPYNEQFF.

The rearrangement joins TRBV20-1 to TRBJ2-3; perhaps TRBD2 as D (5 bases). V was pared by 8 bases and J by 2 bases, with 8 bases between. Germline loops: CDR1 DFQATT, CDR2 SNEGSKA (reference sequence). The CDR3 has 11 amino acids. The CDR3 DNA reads TGCAGTTACGGACTCACAGATACGCAGTATTTT. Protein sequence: CSYGLTDTQYF.

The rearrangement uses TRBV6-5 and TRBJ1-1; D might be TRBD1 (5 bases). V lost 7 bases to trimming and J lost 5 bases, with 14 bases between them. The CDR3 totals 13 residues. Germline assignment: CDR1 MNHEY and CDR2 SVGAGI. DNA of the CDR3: TGTGCCAGCATTTATCGGGGCGCGACTGAAGCTTTCTTT. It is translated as CASIYRGATEAFF.

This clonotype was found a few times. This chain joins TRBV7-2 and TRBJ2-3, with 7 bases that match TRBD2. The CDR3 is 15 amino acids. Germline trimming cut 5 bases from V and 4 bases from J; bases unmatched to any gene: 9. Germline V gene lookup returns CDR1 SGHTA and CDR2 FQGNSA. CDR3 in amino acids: CASSQAGIWADTQYF. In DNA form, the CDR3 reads TGTGCCAGCAGCCAAGCGGGAATTTGGGCAGATACGCAGTATTTT.

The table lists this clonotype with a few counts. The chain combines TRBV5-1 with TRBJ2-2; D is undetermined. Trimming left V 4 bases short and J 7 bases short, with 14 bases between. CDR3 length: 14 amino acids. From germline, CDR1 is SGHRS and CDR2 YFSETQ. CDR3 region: CASSPTVVGGELFF. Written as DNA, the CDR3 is TGCGCCAGCAGCCCGACCGTCGTAGGCGGGGAGCTGTTTTTT.

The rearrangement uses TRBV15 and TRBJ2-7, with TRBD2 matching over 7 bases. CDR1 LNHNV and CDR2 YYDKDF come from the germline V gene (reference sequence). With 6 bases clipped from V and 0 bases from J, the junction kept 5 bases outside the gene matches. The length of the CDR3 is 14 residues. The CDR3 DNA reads TGTGCCACCAGTCCCGGGGGGATCTCCTACGAGCAGTACTTC. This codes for CATSPGGISYEQYF.

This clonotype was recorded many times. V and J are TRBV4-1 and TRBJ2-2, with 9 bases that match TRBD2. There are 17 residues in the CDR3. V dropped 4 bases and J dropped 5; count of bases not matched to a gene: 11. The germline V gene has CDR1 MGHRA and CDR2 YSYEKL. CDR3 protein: CASSLVLLAGKTGELFF. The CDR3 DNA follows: TGCGCCAGCAGCCTCGTCCTGCTAGCGGGAAAGACCGGGGAGCTGTTTTTT.

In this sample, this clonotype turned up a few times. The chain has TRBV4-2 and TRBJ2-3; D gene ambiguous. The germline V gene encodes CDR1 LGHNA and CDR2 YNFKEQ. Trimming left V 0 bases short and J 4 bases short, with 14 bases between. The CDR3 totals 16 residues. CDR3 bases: TGTGCCAGCAGCCAAGAAAGTAGCAGGACCGCAGATACGCAGTATTTT. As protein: CASSQESSRTADTQYF.

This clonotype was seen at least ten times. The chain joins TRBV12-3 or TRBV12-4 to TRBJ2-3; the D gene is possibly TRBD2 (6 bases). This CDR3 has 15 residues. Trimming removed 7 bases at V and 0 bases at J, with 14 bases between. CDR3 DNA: TGTGCCAGCACCCTGCGGGGCGGAAGCACAGATACGCAGTATTTT. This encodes CASTLRGGSTDTQYF.

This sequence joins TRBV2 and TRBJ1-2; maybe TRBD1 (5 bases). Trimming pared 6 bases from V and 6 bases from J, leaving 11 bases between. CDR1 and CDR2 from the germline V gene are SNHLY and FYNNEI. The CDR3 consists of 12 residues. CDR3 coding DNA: TGTGCCAGCAGAGGGGACGGCCATGGCTACACCTTC. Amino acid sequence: CASRGDGHGYTF.

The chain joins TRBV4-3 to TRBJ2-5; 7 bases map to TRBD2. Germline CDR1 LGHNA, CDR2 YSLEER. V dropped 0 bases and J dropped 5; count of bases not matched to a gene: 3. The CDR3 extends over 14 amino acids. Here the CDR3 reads CASSQEGGSETQYF. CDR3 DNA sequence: TGCGCCAGCAGCCAAGAGGGAGGGAGCGAGACCCAGTACTTC.

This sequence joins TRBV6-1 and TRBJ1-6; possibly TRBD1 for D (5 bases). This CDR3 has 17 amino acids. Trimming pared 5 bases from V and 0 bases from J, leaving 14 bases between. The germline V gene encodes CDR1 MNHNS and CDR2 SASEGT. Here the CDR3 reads CASSRRQRSSYNSPLHF. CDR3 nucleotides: TGTGCCAGCAGTCGAAGACAGCGGAGCTCCTATAATTCACCCCTCCACTTT.

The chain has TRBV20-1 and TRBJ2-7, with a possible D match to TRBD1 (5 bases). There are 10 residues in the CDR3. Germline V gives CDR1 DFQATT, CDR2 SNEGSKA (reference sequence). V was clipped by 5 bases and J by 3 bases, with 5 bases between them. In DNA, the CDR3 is TGCAGTGCTGGACACTACGAGCAGTACTTC. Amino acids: CSAGHYEQYF.

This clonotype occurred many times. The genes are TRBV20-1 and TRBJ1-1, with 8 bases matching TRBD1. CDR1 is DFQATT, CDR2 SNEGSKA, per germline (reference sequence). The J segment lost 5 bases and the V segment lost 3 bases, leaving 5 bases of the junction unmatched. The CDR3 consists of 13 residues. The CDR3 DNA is TGCAGTGCTAGCCAGGGGGCAGGAACTGAAGCTTTCTTT. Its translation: CSASQGAGTEAFF.

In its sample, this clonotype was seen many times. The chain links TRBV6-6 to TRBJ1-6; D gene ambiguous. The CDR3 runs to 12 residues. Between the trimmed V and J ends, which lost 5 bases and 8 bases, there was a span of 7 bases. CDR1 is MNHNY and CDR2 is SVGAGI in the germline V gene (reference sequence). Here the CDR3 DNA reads TGTGCCAGCAGTCCCCAGGATTCACCCCTCCACTTT. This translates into CASSPQDSPLHF.

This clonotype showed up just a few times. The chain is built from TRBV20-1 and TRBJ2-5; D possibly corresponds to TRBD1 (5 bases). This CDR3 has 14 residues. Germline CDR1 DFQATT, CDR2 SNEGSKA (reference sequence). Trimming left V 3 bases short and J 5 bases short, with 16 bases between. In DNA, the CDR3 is TGCAGTGCTAGTATAGGGGTCTCATCTGAGACCCAGTACTTC. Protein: CSASIGVSSETQYF.

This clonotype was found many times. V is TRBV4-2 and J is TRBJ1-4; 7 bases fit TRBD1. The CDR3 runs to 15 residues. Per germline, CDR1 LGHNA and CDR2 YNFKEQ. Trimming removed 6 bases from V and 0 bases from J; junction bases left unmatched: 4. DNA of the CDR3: TGTGCCAGCAGGAGGGGGCCGGCAACTAATGAAAAACTGTTTTTT. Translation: CASRRGPATNEKLFF.

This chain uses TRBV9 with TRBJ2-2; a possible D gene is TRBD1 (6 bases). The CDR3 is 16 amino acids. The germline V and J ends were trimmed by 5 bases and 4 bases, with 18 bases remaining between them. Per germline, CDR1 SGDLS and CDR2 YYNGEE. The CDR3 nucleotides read TGTGCCAGCAGAGGTAGGGACATGGAGACCACCGGGGAGCTGTTTTTT. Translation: CASRGRDMETTGELFF.